This TCR beta chain was documented in a study of molecular identifiers for immune sequencing clone quantification (dated 2018 in TCRdb). Study-level background: For a replicate experiment, RNA from about 20,000 or 100,000 naive CD8 T cells was divided into five aliquots, of which four were sequenced. This methods study benchmarked molecular-identifier clustering-based TCR repertoire sequencing (MIDCIRS) and TCR RNA copy counting, using CD8 T cells to do so. Study-level results and caveats: Spiked-in Jurkat TCR RNA equivalent to a single cell was reported to be detectable even among more than 900,000 naive CD8 T cells. Around 2.9 recovered TCR RNA copies per cell were obtained by modeling, versus about ten by digital PCR, implying a capture efficiency of about 30%. When barcode sub-clustering was omitted, TCR diversity was inflated by chimeric consensus sequences, with chimeras reaching as high as 47%. Spiked-in Jurkat TCR RNA (roughly 10 copies' worth), which is not part of the donor repertoire, was contained in the naive libraries. In CMV-specific effector cells, over 99% of molecules were held by clones above 20 RNA copies, whereas under 1% of molecules were held by such clones in naive cells. Highly expanded clone sizes could be underestimated because identical TCR molecules may share a barcode.

The library was produced with PCR. The data were produced on an Illumina HiSeq 4000. Bulk TCR libraries were prepared as previously described, using TCR primers listed in Table S5. Purification of total RNA was performed with the Qiagen AllPrep DNA/RNA kit. Before analysis, reads from multiple sequencing runs of one library were combined. In the original analysis: Reads were retained only if the reads had an exact TCR constant sequence, and the retained reads were trimmed to 150 nt and grouped according to their 12-nt molecular barcodes. Within each barcode group, reads were sub-clustered at a 15% Levenshtein threshold, and quality-weighted consensus sequences were built per RNA molecule. Non-functional sequences were excluded, and lower-count sequences lying one edit away from another sequence were also excluded. On the basis of fitting two negative binomial distributions, barcode sub-clusters with fewer than 20% of the maximum read count were discarded. TCRdb reran the public reads through fastp at Q25 and MiXCR, keeping productive beta chains. CDR3 protein duplicates are merged, each entry listing the most common genes and DNA. These V and J calls rely on TCRdb rather than the paper's analysis. In all, the sample holds about 640,000 distinct CDR3 sequences, and approximately 20% of those were seen once. The biggest ten clones account for about 0.9% of the sample.

In this sample, this clonotype turned up many times. What antigen it recognizes has not been identified. No base-level quality is on record; no much larger clone is a single base apart. Naive CD8 T cell libraries were made from about 20,000 to 1,000,000 sorted cells using 10%, 30% or 50% of purified RNA. Naive CD8 T cells were FACS-sorted as CD8+CD4-CCR7+CD45RA+ on a BD FACSAria II into RLT Plus buffer. To test detection sensitivity, Jurkat RNA equivalent to ten TCR copies was spiked into samples of roughly 18,000-1,000,000 naive CD8 T cells. Enrichment of CD8 T cells was performed with RosetteSep CD8+ T Cell Enrichment Cocktail and Ficoll-Paque, after which ACK red cell lysis was carried out. Reading from cysteine to phenylalanine, the CDR3 counts 16 amino acids. The DNA shown is the 48-base CDR3, in frame from base 1. Via the germline V gene, CDR1 is SGHDT and CDR2 YYEEEE. At the junction V is shortened by 10 bases and J by 4 bases, with 26 bases in between.

The sample consisted of naive CD8+ T cells from blood, with Jurkat cell RNA spiked in. In light of the paper, this sample's cell subset or site label describes: FACS-sorted CD8+CD4-CCR7+CD45RA+ naive T cells. The origin of this receptor is a human donor in good health. Some libraries in this study had Jurkat cell RNA spiked in. The chain employs TRBV5-6 and TRBJ1-1; D gene: possibly TRBD1, on 6 matching bases. The DNA is as follows: TGTGCCGCAGTAGCATGGCGAGCGGAGGGGGGCACTGAAGCTTTCTTT. It translates as CAAVAWRAEGGTEAFF.